This entry lists 27 T cell receptor beta chains sequenced from one sample in a study of CD8 T cells in ankylosing spondylitis. Study observations and caveats: Ankylosing spondylitis blood appeared to carry a characteristic TCR beta motif of several highly homologous variants.

These receptors' antigens are unknown. TCRdb re-called the 5' RACE reads through MiXCR, storing one row per CDR3 protein. The sample consists of 650,000 to 800,000 distinct CDR3 sequences, roughly 19% of them appearing once. Sequenced sample: blood, either unsorted or a sorted T cell fraction (not recorded which). These receptors were taken from a male donor with ankylosing spondylitis.

The chain is built from TRBV20-1 and TRBJ2-1; D tentatively fits TRBD1 or TRBD2 (5 bases each). Germline V gives CDR1 DFQATT, CDR2 SNEGSKA (reference sequence). V was cut by 3 bases and J by 4 bases, with 16 bases left in between. The CDR3 contains 15 residues. The CDR3 spells CSASAPRGWYNEQFF. The DNA for the CDR3 is TGCAGTGCTAGTGCCCCGAGGGGCTGGTACAATGAGCAGTTCTTC.

A remark on this clonotype: At one boundary the junction diverges from the germline segment, which might be a read error. The rearrangement joins TRBV7-7 to TRBJ2-5; tentatively, D is TRBD1 (5 bases). Germline values: CDR1 SSHAT, CDR2 FNYEAQ (reference sequence). The CDR3 runs to 13 residues. CDR3 sequence reads: CASSVRVGETQYF. CDR3 bases: TGTGCTAGCAGCGTCAGGGTAGGGGAGACCCAGTACTTC.

This clonotype was counted at least ten times. The chain has TRBV14 and TRBJ1-1; D unresolved. V dropped 4 bases and J dropped 5 bases, with 14 bases sitting between them. Germline lookup yields CDR1 SGHDN and CDR2 FVKESK. This CDR3 is 14 amino acids long. CDR3 sequence: CASSRLQVRTEAFF. CDR3 coding DNA: TGTGCCAGCAGCCGGTTACAAGTCCGGACTGAAGCTTTCTTT.

The rearrangement joins TRBV20-1 to TRBJ1-2, with TRBD1 as a possible D gene (6 bases). This CDR3 comprises 14 residues. Trimming stripped 1 base from V and 2 bases from J, with 11 bases between. The V gene's germline CDR1 is DFQATT and CDR2 SNEGSKA (reference sequence). CDR3 sequence reads: CSARARGRNYGYTF. The CDR3 DNA is TGCAGTGCTAGAGCCCGGGGGCGGAACTATGGCTACACCTTC.

The rearrangement links TRBV28 to TRBJ2-2; no definite D call. CDR1 and CDR2 from the germline V gene are MDHEN and SYDVKM. The V gene lost 3 bases and the J gene lost 0 bases, with 8 bases spanning the gap. This CDR3 contains 15 residues. CDR3 protein: CASSFWRSNTGELFF. Here the CDR3 DNA reads TGTGCCAGCAGTTTTTGGAGATCGAACACCGGGGAGCTGTTTTTT.

This sequence joins TRBV29-1 and TRBJ2-7; 9 bases are shared with TRBD1. This CDR3 spans 12 amino acids. In germline, CDR1 is SQVTM, CDR2 ANQGSEA. J lost 7 bases, V lost 5 bases, and 6 bases had no gene match. The CDR3 region has the DNA TGCAGCGTTCAACAGGGGGCCGGGGAGCAGTACTTC. It codes for CSVQQGAGEQYF.

Written as DNA, the CDR3 is TGCGCCAGCAGCTCGGACGGCAGGCTCTTGATGAACACTGAAGCTTTCTTT. It translates to CASSSDGRLLMNTEAFF. This sequence joins TRBV5-1 and TRBJ1-1, with no clear D. V dropped 3 bases and J dropped 0 bases, with 18 bases sitting between them. The CDR3 loop spans 17 amino acids. Per germline, CDR1 SGHRS and CDR2 YFSETQ.

The chain is built from TRBV28 and TRBJ1-1, with D possibly matching TRBD1 (5 bases). The CDR3 consists of 14 residues. V was trimmed by 10 bases and J by 0 bases, leaving 15 bases between them. CDR1 MDHEN and CDR2 SYDVKM come from the germline V gene. The CDR3 DNA reads TGTGCCACCCTGCGGGGGGGACTGAACACTGAAGCTTTCTTT. Translated, it gives CATLRGGLNTEAFF.

This clonotype occurred a few times. The V gene is TRBV20-1, the J gene TRBJ1-2; TRBD1 might be the D (6 bases). The CDR3 has 15 amino acids. V was clipped by 0 bases and J by 0 bases, with 11 bases between them. CDR1 and CDR2 from the germline V gene are DFQATT and SNEGSKA (reference sequence). CDR3 loop: CSAREWGPANYGYTF. For the CDR3, the DNA is TGCAGTGCTAGAGAATGGGGGCCAGCTAACTATGGCTACACCTTC.

This chain connects TRBV2 to TRBJ2-7; the match to TRBD1 covers 7 bases. Germline-derived CDR1 and CDR2 are SNHLY and FYNNEI. The CDR3 covers 14 residues. V trimming: 6 bases; J trimming: 3 bases; junction bases outside the gene matches: 8. The CDR3 DNA reads TGTGCCAGCAGACAACAGGGGACAGTCTACGAGCAGTACTTC. Protein product: CASRQQGTVYEQYF.

This chain joins TRBV12-3 or TRBV12-4 and TRBJ2-7; TRBD1 might be the D (6 bases). Trimming cost V 6 bases and J 2 bases, with 17 bases left between them. This CDR3 is 15 amino acids long. CDR3 protein: CASSPKYREPYEQYF. The CDR3 DNA is TGTGCCAGCAGCCCGAAGTACAGGGAACCCTACGAGCAGTACTTC.

This clonotype was seen only a few times. The rearrangement uses TRBV4-1 and TRBJ1-2; D possibly corresponds to TRBD1 (5 bases). V was trimmed by 1 base and J by 8 bases, leaving 20 bases between them. The CDR3 consists of 16 residues. CDR1 and CDR2 from the germline V gene are MGHRA and YSYEKL. In DNA form, the CDR3 reads TGCGCCAGCAGCCAAGTGTCCCGGGACGATGCGGGGGGCTACACCTTC. It specifies CASSQVSRDDAGGYTF.

J is TRBJ2-5 and V is TRBV20-1; possible D gene TRBD1, 7 bases. V shed 7 bases and J shed 4 bases, with 19 bases lying between them. Germline V CDR1 and CDR2: DFQATT, SNEGSKA (reference sequence). This CDR3 has 14 residues. CDR3 nucleotide sequence: TGCAGTGTTCCCTCGACAGGGAGGATAGAGACCCAGTACTTC. Translated: CSVPSTGRIETQYF.

The chain employs TRBV5-1 and TRBJ1-1; a possible D gene is TRBD1 (5 bases). The CDR3 is 14 amino acids. V lost 0 bases and J 5 bases, leaving 11 bases between the germline ends. Germline V gene lookup returns CDR1 SGHRS and CDR2 YFSETQ. CDR3 sequence: CASSLGARATEAFF. The CDR3 nucleotides read TGCGCCAGCAGCTTGGGTGCCAGGGCGACTGAAGCTTTCTTT. The full variable domain, with the rest looked up from reference TRBV5-1 and TRBJ1-1, is KAGVTQTPRYLIKTRGQQVTLSCSPISGHRSVSWYQQTPGQGLQFLFEYFSETQRNKGNFPGRFSGRQFSNSRSEMNVSTLELGDSALYLCASSLGARATEAFFGQGTRLTVV.

The sample holds a few counts of this clonotype. The V gene is TRBV5-5, the J gene TRBJ2-7, with 7 bases matching TRBD1. The CDR3 is 12 residues long. Germline assignment: CDR1 SGHKS and CDR2 YYEKEE (reference sequence). J gave up 3 bases and V 3 bases, and 0 bases lay outside the gene matches. The chain's CDR3 is CASSWDSYEQYF. The DNA of the CDR3 is TGTGCCAGCAGCTGGGACAGCTACGAGCAGTACTTC.

This clonotype was found a few times. This sequence joins TRBV12-3 or TRBV12-4 and TRBJ1-3; the D gene is possibly TRBD1 (5 bases). With 4 bases removed from V and 4 bases from J, the gap between germline ends came to 11 bases. This CDR3 comprises 14 residues. CDR3 DNA: TGTGCCAGCAGTTCCGGGACTCTAGGAAACACCATATATTTT. Its translation is CASSSGTLGNTIYF.

The gene calls are TRBV30 and TRBJ1-5; D might be TRBD1 (6 bases). CDR1 and CDR2 (germline): GTSNPN, SVGIG (reference sequence). Trimming stripped 5 bases from V and 3 bases from J, with 11 bases between. The CDR3 sequence is 13 residues long. As DNA, the CDR3 is TGTGCCTGGTCCCGGGACAACAATCAGCCCCAGCATTTT. It specifies CAWSRDNNQPQHF.

The chain links TRBV5-1 to TRBJ2-5; D is uncertain. Germline V lookup: CDR1 SGHRS, CDR2 YFSETQ. Trimming shortened V by 0 bases and J by 5 bases, and 11 bases separated the two germline ends. The CDR3 spans 14 residues. The CDR3 reads CASSLEGWMETQYF. The CDR3 DNA is TGCGCCAGCAGCTTGGAGGGATGGATGGAGACCCAGTACTTC.

This clonotype was counted between two and nine times. V usage is TRBV29-1 and J usage is TRBJ1-2; D is uncertain. Germline-derived CDR1 and CDR2 are SQVTM and ANQGSEA. V lost 7 bases and J 1 base, leaving 7 bases between the germline ends. There are 11 residues in the CDR3. The CDR3 DNA reads TGCAGCGCTAGAGTTAACTATGGCTACACCTTC. It specifies CSARVNYGYTF.

This chain's CDR3 is CASSYSSFGGGRGEKLFF. In DNA, the CDR3 is TGTGCCAGCAGTTACTCCTCATTCGGGGGGGGACGTGGTGAAAAACTGTTTTTT. The chain employs TRBV6-5 and TRBJ1-4; D possibly corresponds to TRBD1 (5 bases). V dropped 0 bases and J dropped 7 bases, with 21 bases sitting between them. The CDR3 consists of 18 residues. The V gene's germline CDR1 is MNHEY and CDR2 SVGAGI.

This chain connects TRBV6-1 to TRBJ1-2; D gene unclear. Trimming shortened V by 9 bases and J by 6 bases, and 20 bases separated the two germline ends. The CDR3 is 14 residues long. Germline V lookup: CDR1 MNHNS, CDR2 SASEGT. The CDR3 is CASRHVTYGDGYTF. CDR3 in DNA: TGTGCCAGTCGGCACGTGACTTATGGTGATGGCTACACCTTC.

This clonotype turned up a few times. Here the CDR3 reads CASSLIAQETQYF. As DNA, the CDR3 is TGTGCCAGCAGCTTAATAGCCCAAGAGACCCAGTACTTC. V usage is TRBV11-2 and J usage is TRBJ2-5; no reliable D call. This CDR3 contains 13 residues. With 2 bases removed from V and 1 base from J, the gap between germline ends came to 5 bases. Germline V lookup: CDR1 SGHAT, CDR2 FQNNGV.

This sequence joins TRBV27 and TRBJ2-3; D unresolved. The CDR3 covers 13 residues. V was cut by 7 bases and J by 1 base, with 9 bases left in between. CDR1 is MNHEY, CDR2 SMNVEV, per germline (reference sequence). CDR3 in amino acids: CASNPLGTDTQYF. The CDR3 DNA sequence: TGTGCCAGCAACCCCCTTGGCACAGATACGCAGTATTTT.

The CDR3 loop is CASSPDLDGELFF. DNA for the CDR3: TGTGCCAGCAGCCCCGACTTGGACGGGGAGCTGTTTTTT. The chain recombines TRBV3-1 with TRBJ2-2; D is unresolved. With 4 bases removed from V and 7 bases from J, the gap between germline ends came to 10 bases. The CDR3 spans 13 residues. CDR1 is LGHDT, CDR2 YNNKEL, per germline (reference sequence).

The V and J genes are TRBV12-3 or TRBV12-4 and TRBJ2-3; the match to TRBD1 covers 7 bases. This CDR3 comprises 13 residues. V gave up 1 base and J gave up 8 bases; unmatched junction bases: 3. CDR3 DNA: TGTGCCAGCAGTTTAGAGGGGGCGAGTACGCAGTATTTT. It specifies CASSLEGASTQYF.

Only a few counts were recorded for this clonotype. The chain employs TRBV6-1 and TRBJ1-6; D is undetermined. Germline V gene sequence: CDR1 MNHNS, CDR2 SASEGT. V was cut by 7 bases and J by 5 bases, with 15 bases left in between. The CDR3 extends over 15 amino acids. The CDR3 sequence: CASMQKAAHNSPLHF. The CDR3 DNA sequence: TGTGCCAGCATGCAGAAAGCGGCCCATAATTCACCCCTCCACTTT.

The table lists this clonotype with a few counts. The V call is TRBV20-1, the J call TRBJ1-5, with 7 bases that match TRBD1. This CDR3 contains 14 residues. Germline V gives CDR1 DFQATT, CDR2 SNEGSKA (reference sequence). J was trimmed by 5 bases and V by 7 bases; bases with no gene match: 11. DNA for the CDR3: TGCAGTGGAGGACAGGTCGGTGGGGATCAGCCCCAGCATTTT. Its protein product is CSGGQVGGDQPQHF.